This T cell receptor beta chain was identified during a study of shared clonotypes between healthy human individuals. Regarding the study as a whole: Naive CD4 clonotypes were shared across a few donors at about 5%.

Here immunoSEQ multiplex PCR was the method, and the copy in TCRdb shows in-frame clones only, minus some. The table shows some 2.3 million clones, with about 92% occurring only once. About this clone itself: Its target is not known. Within the sample, other DNA sequences also encode this same CDR3.

V gave up 4 bases and J gave up 3 bases, with 10 bases separating them. This CDR3 is built from 14 residues. Germline-derived CDR1 and CDR2 are SGDLS and YYNGEE. The chain joins TRBV9 to TRBJ2-2; tentative D call: TRBD1 (6 bases). Source material: naive CD4+ T cells from PBMCs. Subset reported: CD45RA+ positively selected. This clonotype was obtained from a man aged 18 to 35 in good health. Some clones in this sample may be carry-over from other donors' samples. The CDR3 region is CASSRGSDTGELFF. CDR3 sequence (DNA): TGTGCCAGCAGCAGGGGGTCTGACACCGGGGAGCTGTTTTTT.